One T cell receptor beta chain is described in this entry. The CDR3 is made up of 14 amino acids. V lost 2 bases, J lost 3 bases, and 8 bases lay in between. The germline V gene encodes CDR1 MNHEY and CDR2 SMNVEV (reference sequence). This record comes from a study of blood T cell repertoires in COVID-19. Study summary: Spain, Italy and the United States supplied samples that represented acute and convalescent COVID-19.

Sequenced by immunoSEQ multiplex PCR; TCRdb stores in-frame clones only, minus some. The top ten clones hold about 15% of a sample with about 170,000 clones, under 90% of them seen once. The clonotype was recovered from an older woman with COVID-19, enrolled during active disease. The gene calls are TRBV27 and TRBJ2-1, with D possibly being TRBD2 (5 bases). Sequencing input: peripheral blood. DNA of the CDR3: TGTGCCAGCAGTTTACTCGGGGACTACAATGAGCAGTTCTTC. Residues: CASSLLGDYNEQFF.